The clone carrying this T cell receptor (beta chain) has only a few counts. The CDR3 has 14 amino acids. Trimming cost V 2 bases and J 8 bases, with 15 bases left between them. Germline V gene lookup returns CDR1 KGHSH and CDR2 LQKENI. This specimen comes from a study of blood T cell repertoires in COVID-19. Study details: Sites across the United States, Italy and Spain contributed samples from acute and convalescent COVID-19. From T cells, B-cell-depleted T cells, or PBMCs came the material, which was cDNA or gDNA.

Original handling: It was from reference gene primer amplification that nucleated cell counts were estimated. Profiling relied on immunoSEQ multiplex PCR, and the TCRdb table lists in-frame clones only, not all of them. V, J and clone size are those of that table, while D and trimming were read from the DNA. The table shows about 120,000 clones, with roughly 80% occurring only once. The chain joins TRBV18 to TRBJ1-1, with no clear D. The sequence was obtained from a man aged 25-45 years with acute or convalescent COVID-19. The specimen sequenced was peripheral blood. The CDR3 DNA reads TGTGCCAGCTCACCAGGGGTCGACGCGGGGGAAGCTTTCTTT. Residues: CASSPGVDAGEAFF.